This entry lists 19 T cell receptor beta chains sequenced from one sample in a study of T-cell memory formation after mild COVID-19. From the 5' RACE reads, TCRdb called clonotypes with MiXCR, one entry per CDR3 protein. The sample has about 400,000 distinct CDR3 sequences, over 15% seen once. Sample: PBMCs or a T cell subset sorted from them (not recorded which). The receptors stem from a man aged 18 to 29 who had mild COVID-19 (a few samples of this study predate the infection). Cell type and time point are not known.

The rearrangement joins TRBV5-6 to TRBJ2-7; D is undetermined. This CDR3 region has 13 residues. From germline, CDR1 is SGHDT and CDR2 YYEEEE. Trimming removed 6 bases from V and 2 bases from J, with 12 bases in between. Here the CDR3 reads CASTRDWPYEQYV. Here the CDR3 DNA reads TGTGCCAGCACCCGAGACTGGCCCTACGAGCAGTACGTC.

The rearrangement links TRBV29-1 to TRBJ2-5; 7 positions match TRBD1. V shed 0 bases, J shed 9 bases, and the junction held 4 bases outside the gene matches. This CDR3 contains 12 residues. The germline CDR1 and CDR2 sequences are SQVTM and ANQGSEA. CDR3: CSVEETGKAQYF. Here the CDR3 DNA reads TGCAGCGTTGAAGAGACAGGGAAGGCCCAGTACTTC.

The rearrangement joins TRBV24-1 to TRBJ2-3, with D perhaps matching TRBD1 (6 bases). CDR3 size: 15 residues. Per germline, CDR1 KGHDR and CDR2 SFDVKD. V was cut by 0 bases and J by 2 bases, with 8 bases left in between. The CDR3 reads CATSDLRQDTDTQYF. Written as DNA, the CDR3 is TGTGCCACCAGTGATTTGAGACAGGACACAGATACGCAGTATTTT.

The chain recombines TRBV7-3 with TRBJ2-2, with 7 bases lining up with TRBD1. V lost 2 bases, J lost 3 bases, and 6 bases stayed unmatched. This CDR3 is built from 16 residues. The germline gives CDR1 SGHTA, CDR2 FQGTGA. CDR3 amino acids: CASSLLGGADTGELFF. The CDR3 bases are TGTGCCAGCAGCTTATTAGGGGGCGCCGACACCGGGGAGCTGTTTTTT.

The chain couples TRBV5-6 to TRBJ2-1; weak D call: TRBD1 (5 bases). The germline V and J ends were trimmed by 0 bases and 7 bases, with 11 bases remaining between them. The CDR3 consists of 14 residues. Germline loops: CDR1 SGHDT, CDR2 YYEEEE. This chain's CDR3 is CASSLVPGKNEQFF. As DNA, the CDR3 is TGTGCCAGCAGCTTGGTCCCAGGGAAAAATGAGCAGTTCTTC.

In this sample, this clonotype turned up once. This chain joins TRBV20-1 and TRBJ1-5; 9 bases map to TRBD1. CDR3 size: 17 residues. CDR1 DFQATT and CDR2 SNEGSKA come from the germline V gene (reference sequence). V lost 2 bases to trimming and J lost 3 bases; unmatched junction nucleotides: 11. Written as DNA, the CDR3 is TGCAGTGCTAGATTCAATTACAGGGACAGGGACAATCAGCCCCAGCATTTT. This gives the protein CSARFNYRDRDNQPQHF.

This clonotype appeared a few times. J is TRBJ2-5 and V is TRBV7-9; 8 bases fit TRBD2. CDR3 length: 16 amino acids. The V and J ends lost 5 bases and 0 bases, in that order; junction bases with no gene match: 8. The V gene's germline CDR1 is SEHNR and CDR2 FQNEAQ (reference sequence). The CDR3 loop is CASSPRLAWYQETQYF. The CDR3 DNA follows: TGTGCCAGCAGCCCCCGACTAGCGTGGTACCAAGAGACCCAGTACTTC.

Comment on this clonotype: A much larger clone lies a single base off, so this may be a read error. The chain uses TRBV7-2 and TRBJ1-1; no clear D gene. Germline CDR1 SGHTA, CDR2 FQGNSA. The CDR3 runs 13 residues. The V end lost 2 bases, the J end lost 1 base, and 5 bases lay between the germline ends. The CDR3 nucleotides read TGTGCCAGCAGCTTAATGGAGAACACTGAAGCTTTCTTT. This gives the protein CASSLMENTEAFF.

This sequence joins TRBV18 and TRBJ1-6; TRBD1 is a possible D gene (6 bases). Germline CDR1 reads KGHSH; CDR2 reads LQKENI. Trimming left V 9 bases short and J 0 bases short, with 9 bases between. There are 14 residues in the CDR3. The CDR3 region is CASGQSSYNSPLHF. As DNA, the CDR3 is TGTGCCAGTGGACAGAGCTCCTATAATTCACCCCTCCACTTT.

The rearrangement uses TRBV27 and TRBJ1-6; D not certain. The germline gives CDR1 MNHEY, CDR2 SMNVEV (reference sequence). Trimming left V 2 bases short and J 7 bases short, with 12 bases between. The CDR3 contains 15 residues. The CDR3 spells CASSLMALLNSPLHF. In DNA form, the CDR3 reads TGTGCCAGCAGTTTAATGGCCCTTCTCAATTCACCCCTCCACTTT.

A few counts support this clonotype. The rearrangement joins TRBV29-1 to TRBJ2-1; TRBD1 or TRBD2 may be the D gene (5 bases each). Germline V lookup: CDR1 SQVTM, CDR2 ANQGSEA. This CDR3 contains 14 residues. Trimming shortened V by 6 bases and J by 0 bases, and 12 bases separated the two germline ends. CDR3 region: CSVADSGSYNEQFF. The CDR3 DNA reads TGCAGCGTCGCCGACAGCGGCTCCTACAATGAGCAGTTCTTC.

A few counts support this clonotype. At one end, the junction sequence differs from germline, possibly due to a read error. The CDR3 here is CASRSAGNTIYF. DNA of the CDR3: TGTGCCAGCAGGTCAGCTGGTAACACCATATATTTT. The chain has TRBV6-5 and TRBJ1-3, with no clear D. Germline V gives CDR1 MNHEY, CDR2 SVGAGI. This CDR3 contains 12 residues.

V and J are TRBV4-3 and TRBJ1-1; D is unclear. From germline, CDR1 is LGHNA and CDR2 YSLEER. The CDR3 spans 14 residues. Deletions cut 0 bases from V and 6 bases from J, with 11 bases between. The CDR3 coding sequence is TGCGCCAGCAGCCAAGAGGCACGAACGGCTGAAGCTTTCTTT. This translates into CASSQEARTAEAFF.

This clonotype occurred a few times. This sequence joins TRBV14 and TRBJ1-2; possible D gene TRBD1, 5 bases. The CDR3 is 16 residues long. Germline V lookup: CDR1 SGHDN, CDR2 FVKESK. V lost 1 base, J lost 2 bases, and 14 bases lay in between. The CDR3, as DNA: TGTGCCAGCAGCCAAGTTTTGGGAGGGGTGAACTATGGCTACACCTTC. This sequence encodes CASSQVLGGVNYGYTF.

This clonotype was observed a handful of times. The chain combines TRBV6-5 with TRBJ2-5; TRBD2 agrees at 14 bases. After removal of 5 bases from V and 0 bases from J, the junction contained 2 bases not matched to a gene. Looked up from germline, CDR1 is MNHEY and CDR2 is SVGAGI. This CDR3 contains 16 residues. The CDR3 nucleotides are TGTGCCAGCAGTCGGACTAGCGGGGGGTACCAAGAGACCCAGTACTTC. Residues: CASSRTSGGYQETQYF.

This clonotype came up a few times. This sequence joins TRBV18 and TRBJ2-5; D ambiguous. The ends were cut back, 4 bases at V and 2 bases at J, with 14 bases in the middle. In germline, CDR1 is KGHSH, CDR2 LQKENI. This CDR3 region has 15 residues. The chain's CDR3 is CASSLDWRGQETQYF. CDR3 in DNA: TGTGCCAGCTCACTCGACTGGAGAGGTCAAGAGACCCAGTACTTC. Variable domain in full (rest from reference TRBV18 and TRBJ2-5): NAGVMQNPRHLVRRRGQEARLRCSPMKGHSHVYWYRQLPEEGLKFMVYLQKENIIDESGMPKERFSAEFPKEGPSILRIQQVVRGDSAAYFCASSLDWRGQETQYFGPGTRLLVL.

Comment on this clonotype: At one boundary the junction diverges from the germline segment, which might be a read error. The chain has TRBV5-4 and TRBJ1-1, with 7 nucleotides matching TRBD1. Germline CDR1 reads SGHNT; CDR2 reads YYREEE (reference sequence). There are 14 residues in the CDR3. The CDR3 spells CASSSSDRNTEALF. CDR3 DNA: TGTGCCAGCAGCTCGTCGGACAGGAACACTGAAGCTCTCTTT.

Notes on this clonotype: Germline and junction disagree at one end, which may indicate a read error. The chain employs TRBV7-9 and TRBJ1-6, with TRBD1 as a possible D gene (5 bases). CDR1 and CDR2 (germline): SEHNR, FQNEAQ (reference sequence). CDR3 length: 14 residues. For the CDR3, the DNA is TGTGCCAGCAGTGGTGGGGGATTTAATTCACCCCTCAACTTT. Amino acid sequence: CASSGGGFNSPLNF.

This clonotype was seen a few times. The chain employs TRBV5-1 and TRBJ2-1, with 9 bases aligning to TRBD2. V shed 4 bases, J shed 12 bases, and the junction held 11 bases outside the gene matches. Germline-derived CDR1 and CDR2 are SGHRS and YFSETQ. CDR3 length: 14 residues. CDR3 coding DNA: TGCGCCAGCAGCCCGGGGGGGACTAGCCGTGGGCAGTTCTTC. The encoded protein is CASSPGGTSRGQFF. Complete variable domain (other parts from reference TRBV5-1 and TRBJ2-1): KAGVTQTPRYLIKTRGQQVTLSCSPISGHRSVSWYQQTPGQGLQFLFEYFSETQRNKGNFPGRFSGRQFSNSRSEMNVSTLELGDSALYLCASSPGGTSRGQFFGPGTRLTVL.